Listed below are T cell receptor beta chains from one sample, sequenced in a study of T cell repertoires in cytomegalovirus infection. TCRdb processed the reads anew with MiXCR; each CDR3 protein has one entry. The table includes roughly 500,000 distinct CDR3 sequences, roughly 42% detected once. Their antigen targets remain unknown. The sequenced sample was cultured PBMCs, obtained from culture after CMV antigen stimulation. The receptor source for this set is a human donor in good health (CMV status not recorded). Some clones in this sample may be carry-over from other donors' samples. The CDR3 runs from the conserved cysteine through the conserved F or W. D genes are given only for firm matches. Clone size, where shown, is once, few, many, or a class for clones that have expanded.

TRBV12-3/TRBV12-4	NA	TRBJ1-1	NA	TGTGCCAGCAGTTTACGGGCAGGGGAAGCTTTCTTT	CASSLRAGEAFF
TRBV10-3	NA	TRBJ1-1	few	TGTGCCATCACCGACCCTCGCCGGGGGTTCGGCACTGAAGCTTTCTTT	CAITDPRRGFGTEAFF
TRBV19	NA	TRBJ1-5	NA	TGTGCCAGTAGTCCCCAGGCGTTTAGCAATCAGCCCCAGCATTTT	CASSPQAFSNQPQHF
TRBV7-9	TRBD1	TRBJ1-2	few	TGTGCCAGCAGCTTATTAGGACAGGGAGGTAACTATGGCTACACCTTC	CASSLLGQGGNYGYTF
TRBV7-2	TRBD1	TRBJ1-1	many	TGTGCCAGCAGCTTGAGGGGGCATGACACTGAAGCTTTCTTT	CASSLRGHDTEAFF
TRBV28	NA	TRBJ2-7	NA	TGTGCCAGCAGTTCACCTGGGCAGGGCGAGCAGTACTTC	CASSSPGQGEQYF
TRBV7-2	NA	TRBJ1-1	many	TGTGCCAGCAGCTTAGGGTCGAGCAGGGTAAACACTGAAGCTTTCTTT	CASSLGSSRVNTEAFF
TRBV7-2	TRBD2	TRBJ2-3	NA	TGTGCCAGCAGCTTATTAGCGGGGGCCCAACTAGATACGCAGTATTTT	CASSLLAGAQLDTQYF
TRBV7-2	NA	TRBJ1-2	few	TGTGCCAGCAGCTTAGGACCGCTCACGAATAACTATGGCTACACCTTC	CASSLGPLTNNYGYTF
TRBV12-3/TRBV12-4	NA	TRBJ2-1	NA	TGTGCCAGCTGTCTCGCAGCGAGCTCCTACAATGAGCAGTTCTTC	CASCLAASSYNEQFF
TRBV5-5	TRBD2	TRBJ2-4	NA	TGTGCCAGCAGCTTGGTGGGGGCGGGAGGGTCTCAGTACTTC	CASSLVGAGGSQYF
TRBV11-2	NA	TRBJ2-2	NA	TGTGCCAGCAGCTTTGTGGGAGAGGTGGCCGGGGAGCTGTTTTTT	CASSFVGEVAGELFF
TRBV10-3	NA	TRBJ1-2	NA	TGTGCCATCAGTGAGACACAGGGAACCTATGGCTACACCTTC	CAISETQGTYGYTF
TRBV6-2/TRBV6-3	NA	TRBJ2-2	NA	TGTGCCAGCAGCTCCGGATTGTGGGCCGGGGAGCTGTTTTTT	CASSSGLWAGELFF
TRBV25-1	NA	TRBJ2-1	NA	TGTGCCAGCAGCAAAGCGGAAATCTACAATGAGCAGTTCTTC	CASSKAEIYNEQFF
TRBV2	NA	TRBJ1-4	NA	TGTGCCAGCAGTGAAGAATTGTCAGGGGAACTGTTTTTT	CASSEELSGELFF
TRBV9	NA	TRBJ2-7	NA	TGTGCCAGCAGCGTCACTCCGGGACCAGCCTACGAGCAGTACTTC	CASSVTPGPAYEQYF
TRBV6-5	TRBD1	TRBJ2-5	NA	TGTGCCAGCAGTATAAGACAGGGAAGGGTAGAGACCCAGTACTTC	CASSIRQGRVETQYF
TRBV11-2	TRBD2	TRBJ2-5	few	TGTGCCAGTTACGCTAGCGGGCTGCAAGAGACCCAGTACTTC	CASYASGLQETQYF
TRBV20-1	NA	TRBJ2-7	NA	TGCAGTGCTAGAGATCGTGTGGAACTGGAGAGGGGAAAACCCTACGAGCAGTACTTC	CSARDRVELERGKPYEQYF
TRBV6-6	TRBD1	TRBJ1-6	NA	TGTGCCAGCAGGTGGACAGGGGTTTATTCACCCCTCCACTTT	CASRWTGVYSPLHF
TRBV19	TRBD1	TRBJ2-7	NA	TGTGCCAGCACCGCCTCGACAGGGTTCTACGAGCAGTACTTC	CASTASTGFYEQYF
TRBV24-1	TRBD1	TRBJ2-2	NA	TGTGCCACCAGTGACCCCGGACAGGGAAGGCCCGGGGAGCTGTTTTTT	CATSDPGQGRPGELFF